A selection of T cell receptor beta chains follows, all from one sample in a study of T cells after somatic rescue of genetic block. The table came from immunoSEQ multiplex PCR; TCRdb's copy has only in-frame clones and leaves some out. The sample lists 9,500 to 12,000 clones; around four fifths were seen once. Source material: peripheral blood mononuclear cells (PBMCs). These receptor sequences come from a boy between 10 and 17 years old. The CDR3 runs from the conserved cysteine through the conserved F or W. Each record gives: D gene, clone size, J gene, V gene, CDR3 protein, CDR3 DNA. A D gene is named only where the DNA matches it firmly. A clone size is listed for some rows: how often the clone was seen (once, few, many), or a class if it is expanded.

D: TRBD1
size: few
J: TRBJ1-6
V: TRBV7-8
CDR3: CASRGQDRSPLHF
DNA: TGTGCCAGCAGAGGACAGGACCGATCACCCCTCCACTTT

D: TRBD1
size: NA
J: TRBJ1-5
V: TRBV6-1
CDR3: CASIGTGDQPQHF
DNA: TGTGCCAGCATTGGGACAGGGGACCAGCCCCAGCATTTT

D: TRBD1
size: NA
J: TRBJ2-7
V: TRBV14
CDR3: CASSQERGDRDSYEQYF
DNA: TGTGCCAGCAGCCAAGAGCGTGGGGACAGGGACTCCTACGAGCAGTACTTC

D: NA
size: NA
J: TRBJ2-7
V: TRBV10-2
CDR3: CASRDPFSSGTASEQYF
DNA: TGCGCCAGCAGGGATCCCTTCTCCTCCGGGACGGCTAGTGAGCAGTACTTC

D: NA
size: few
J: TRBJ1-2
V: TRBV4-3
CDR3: CASSPAGGTPYTF
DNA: TGCGCCAGCAGCCCAGCTGGCGGGACACCCTACACCTTC

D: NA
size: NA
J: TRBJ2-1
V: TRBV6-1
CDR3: CASSKEWGMNYNEQFF
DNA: TGTGCCAGCAGTAAAGAATGGGGTATGAACTACAATGAGCAGTTCTTC

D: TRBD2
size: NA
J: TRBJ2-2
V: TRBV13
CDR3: CASSFGLAVGTGELFF
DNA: TGTGCCAGCAGCTTCGGACTAGCGGTGGGCACCGGGGAGCTGTTTTTT

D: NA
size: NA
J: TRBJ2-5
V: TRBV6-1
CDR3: CASSVGTLEVETQYF
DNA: TGTGCCAGCAGTGTCGGGACTTTAGAAGTCGAGACCCAGTACTTC

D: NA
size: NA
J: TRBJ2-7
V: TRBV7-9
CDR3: CASSLSQSSYEQYF
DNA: TGTGCCAGCAGCTTAAGTCAGAGCTCCTACGAGCAGTACTTC

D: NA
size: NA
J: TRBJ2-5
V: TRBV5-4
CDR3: CASSLSQQETQYF
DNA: TGTGCCAGCAGCTTGAGTCAGCAAGAGACCCAGTACTTC

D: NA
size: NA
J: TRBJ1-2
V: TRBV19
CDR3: CASSIDYGYTF
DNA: TGTGCCAGTAGTATCGACTATGGCTACACCTTC

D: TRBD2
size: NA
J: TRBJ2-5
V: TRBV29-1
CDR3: CSVEFPLGREQRETQYF
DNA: TGCAGCGTTGAATTTCCCCTAGGGCGGGAGCAGCGGGAGACCCAGTACTTC

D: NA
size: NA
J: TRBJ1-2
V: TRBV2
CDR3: CASSVGPGYGYTF
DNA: TGTGCCAGCAGTGTGGGCCCGGGCTATGGCTACACCTTC

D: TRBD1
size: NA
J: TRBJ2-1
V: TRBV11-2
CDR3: CASSLDRGSNEQFF
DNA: TGTGCCAGCAGCTTGGACAGGGGAAGCAATGAGCAGTTCTTC

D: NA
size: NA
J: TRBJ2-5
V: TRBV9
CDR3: CASSVGGQPRGETQYF
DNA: TGTGCCAGCAGCGTAGGGGGACAGCCCCGGGGGGAGACCCAGTACTTC

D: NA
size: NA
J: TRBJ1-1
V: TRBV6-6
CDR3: CASSPQGNTEAFF
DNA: TGTGCCAGCAGTCCACAGGGGAACACTGAAGCTTTCTTT

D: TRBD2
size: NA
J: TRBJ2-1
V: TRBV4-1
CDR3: CASSREGSGGRNEQFF
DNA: TGCGCCAGCAGCCGGGAGGGAAGCGGGGGGAGGAATGAGCAGTTCTTC

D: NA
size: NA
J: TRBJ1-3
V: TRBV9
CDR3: CASSVVPAGNTIYF
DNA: TGTGCCAGCAGCGTAGTGCCAGCGGGAAACACCATATATTTT

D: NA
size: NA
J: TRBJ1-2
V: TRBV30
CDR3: CAQPAAKPIHLNYGYTF
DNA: TGTGCCCAACCAGCGGCGAAGCCTATTCACTTAAACTATGGCTACACCTTC

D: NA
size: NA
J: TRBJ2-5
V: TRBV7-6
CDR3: CASSLAPTGTQYF
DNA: TGTGCCAGCAGCTTAGCTCCAACGGGGACCCAGTACTTC

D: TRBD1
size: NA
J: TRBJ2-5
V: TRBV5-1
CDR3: CASRGGLQETQYF
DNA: TGCGCCAGCAGAGGGGGCCTCCAAGAGACCCAGTACTTC

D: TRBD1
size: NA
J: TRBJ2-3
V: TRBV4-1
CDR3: CASSQDGDRGQDTQYF
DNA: TGCGCCAGCAGCCAAGATGGAGACAGGGGCCAAGATACGCAGTATTTT